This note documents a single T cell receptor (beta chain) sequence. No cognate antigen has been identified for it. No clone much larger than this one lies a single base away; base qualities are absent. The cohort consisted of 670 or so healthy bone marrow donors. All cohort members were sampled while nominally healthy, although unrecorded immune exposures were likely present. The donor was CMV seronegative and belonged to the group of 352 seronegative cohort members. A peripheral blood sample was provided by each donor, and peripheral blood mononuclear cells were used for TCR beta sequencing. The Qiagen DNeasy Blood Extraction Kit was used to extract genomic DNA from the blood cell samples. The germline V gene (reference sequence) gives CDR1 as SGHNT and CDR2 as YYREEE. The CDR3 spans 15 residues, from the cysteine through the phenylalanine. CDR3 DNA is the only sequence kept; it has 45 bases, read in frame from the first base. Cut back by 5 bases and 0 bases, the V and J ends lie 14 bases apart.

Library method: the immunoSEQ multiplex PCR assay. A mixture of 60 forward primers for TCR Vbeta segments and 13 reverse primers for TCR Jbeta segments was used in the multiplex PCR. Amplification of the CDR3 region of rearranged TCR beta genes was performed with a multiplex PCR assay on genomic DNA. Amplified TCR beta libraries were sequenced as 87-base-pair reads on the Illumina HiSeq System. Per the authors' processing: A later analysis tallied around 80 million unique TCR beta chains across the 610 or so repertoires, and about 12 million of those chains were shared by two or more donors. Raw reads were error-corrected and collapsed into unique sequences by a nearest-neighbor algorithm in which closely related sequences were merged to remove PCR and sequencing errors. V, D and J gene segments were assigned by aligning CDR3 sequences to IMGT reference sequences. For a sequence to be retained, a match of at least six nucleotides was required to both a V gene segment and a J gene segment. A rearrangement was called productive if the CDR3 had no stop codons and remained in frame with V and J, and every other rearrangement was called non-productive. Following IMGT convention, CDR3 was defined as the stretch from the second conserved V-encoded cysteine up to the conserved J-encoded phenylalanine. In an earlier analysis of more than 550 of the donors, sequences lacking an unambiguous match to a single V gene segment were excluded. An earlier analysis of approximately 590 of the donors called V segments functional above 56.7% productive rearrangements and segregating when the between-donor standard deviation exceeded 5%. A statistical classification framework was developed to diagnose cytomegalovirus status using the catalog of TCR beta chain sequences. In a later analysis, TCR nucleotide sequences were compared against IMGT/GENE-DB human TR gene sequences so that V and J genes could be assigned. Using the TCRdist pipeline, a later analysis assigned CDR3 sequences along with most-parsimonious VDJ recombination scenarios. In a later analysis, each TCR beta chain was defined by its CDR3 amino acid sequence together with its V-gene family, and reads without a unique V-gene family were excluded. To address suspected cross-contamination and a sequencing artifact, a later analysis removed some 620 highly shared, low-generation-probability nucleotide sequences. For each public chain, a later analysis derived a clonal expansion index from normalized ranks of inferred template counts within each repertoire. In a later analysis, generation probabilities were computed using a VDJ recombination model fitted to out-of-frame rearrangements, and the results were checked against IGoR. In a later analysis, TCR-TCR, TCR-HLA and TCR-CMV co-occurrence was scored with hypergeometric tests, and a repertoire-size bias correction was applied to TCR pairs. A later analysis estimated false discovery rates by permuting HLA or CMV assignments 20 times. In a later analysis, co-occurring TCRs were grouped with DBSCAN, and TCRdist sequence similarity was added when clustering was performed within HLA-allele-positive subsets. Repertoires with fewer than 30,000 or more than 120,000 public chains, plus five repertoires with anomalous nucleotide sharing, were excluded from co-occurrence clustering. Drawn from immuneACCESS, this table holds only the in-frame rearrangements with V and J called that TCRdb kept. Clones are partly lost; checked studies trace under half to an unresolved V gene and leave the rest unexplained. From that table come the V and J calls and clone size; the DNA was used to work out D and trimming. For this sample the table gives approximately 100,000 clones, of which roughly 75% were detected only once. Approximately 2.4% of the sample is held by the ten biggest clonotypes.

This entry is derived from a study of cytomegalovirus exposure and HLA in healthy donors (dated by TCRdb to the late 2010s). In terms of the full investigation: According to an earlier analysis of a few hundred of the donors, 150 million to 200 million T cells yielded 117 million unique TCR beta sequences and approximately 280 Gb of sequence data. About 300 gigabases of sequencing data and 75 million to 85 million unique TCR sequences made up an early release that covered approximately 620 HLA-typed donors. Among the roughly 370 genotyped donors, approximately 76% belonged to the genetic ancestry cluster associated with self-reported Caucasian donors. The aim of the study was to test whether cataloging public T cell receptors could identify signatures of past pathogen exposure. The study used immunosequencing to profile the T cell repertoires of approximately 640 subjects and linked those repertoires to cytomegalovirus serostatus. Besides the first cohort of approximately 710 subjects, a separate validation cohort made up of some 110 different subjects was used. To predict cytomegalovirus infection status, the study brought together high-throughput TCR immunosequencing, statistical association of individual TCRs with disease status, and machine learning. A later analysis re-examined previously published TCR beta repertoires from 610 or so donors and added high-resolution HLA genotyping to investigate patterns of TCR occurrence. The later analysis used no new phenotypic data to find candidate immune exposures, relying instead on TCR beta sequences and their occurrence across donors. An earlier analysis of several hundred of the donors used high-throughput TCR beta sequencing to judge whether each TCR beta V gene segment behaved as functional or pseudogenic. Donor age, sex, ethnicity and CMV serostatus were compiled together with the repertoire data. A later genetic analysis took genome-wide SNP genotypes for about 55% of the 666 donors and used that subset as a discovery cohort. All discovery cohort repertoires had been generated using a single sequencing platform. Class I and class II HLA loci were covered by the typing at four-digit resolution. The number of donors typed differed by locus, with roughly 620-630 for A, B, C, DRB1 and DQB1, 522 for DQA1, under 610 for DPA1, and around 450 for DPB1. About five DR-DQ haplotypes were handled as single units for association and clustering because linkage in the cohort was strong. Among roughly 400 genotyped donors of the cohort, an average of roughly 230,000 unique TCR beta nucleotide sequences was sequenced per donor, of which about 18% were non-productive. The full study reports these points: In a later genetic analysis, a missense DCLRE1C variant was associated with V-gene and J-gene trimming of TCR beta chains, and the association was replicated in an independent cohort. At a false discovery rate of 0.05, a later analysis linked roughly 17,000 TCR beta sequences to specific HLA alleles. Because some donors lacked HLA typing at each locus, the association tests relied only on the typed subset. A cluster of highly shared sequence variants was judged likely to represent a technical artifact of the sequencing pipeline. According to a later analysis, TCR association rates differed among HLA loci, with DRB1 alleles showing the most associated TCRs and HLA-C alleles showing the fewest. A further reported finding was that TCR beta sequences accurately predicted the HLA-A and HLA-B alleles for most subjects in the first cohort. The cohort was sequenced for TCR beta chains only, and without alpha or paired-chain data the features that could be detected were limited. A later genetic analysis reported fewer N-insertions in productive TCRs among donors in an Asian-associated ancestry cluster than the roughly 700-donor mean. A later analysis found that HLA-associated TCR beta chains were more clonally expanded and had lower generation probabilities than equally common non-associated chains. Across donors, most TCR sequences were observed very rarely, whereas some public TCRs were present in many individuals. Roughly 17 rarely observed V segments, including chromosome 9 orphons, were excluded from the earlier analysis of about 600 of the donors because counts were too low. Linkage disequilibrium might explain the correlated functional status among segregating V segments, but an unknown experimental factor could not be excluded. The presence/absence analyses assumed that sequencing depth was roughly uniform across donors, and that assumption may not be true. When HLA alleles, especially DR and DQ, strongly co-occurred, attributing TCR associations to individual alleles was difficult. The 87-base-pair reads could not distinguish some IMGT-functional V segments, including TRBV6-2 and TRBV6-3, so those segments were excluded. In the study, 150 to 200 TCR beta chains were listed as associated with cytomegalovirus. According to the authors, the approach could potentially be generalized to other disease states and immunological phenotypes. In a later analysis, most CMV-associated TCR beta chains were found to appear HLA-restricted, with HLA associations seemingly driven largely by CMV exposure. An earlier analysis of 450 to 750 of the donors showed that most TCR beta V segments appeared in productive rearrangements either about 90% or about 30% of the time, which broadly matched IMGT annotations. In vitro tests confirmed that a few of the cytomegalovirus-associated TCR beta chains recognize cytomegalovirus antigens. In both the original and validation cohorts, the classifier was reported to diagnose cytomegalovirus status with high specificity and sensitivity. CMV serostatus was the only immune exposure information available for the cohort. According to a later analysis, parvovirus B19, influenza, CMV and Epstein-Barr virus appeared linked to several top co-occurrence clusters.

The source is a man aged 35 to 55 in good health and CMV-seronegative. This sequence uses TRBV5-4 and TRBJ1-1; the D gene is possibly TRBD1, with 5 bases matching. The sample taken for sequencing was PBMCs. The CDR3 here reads CASSSKAGVNTEAFF. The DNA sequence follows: TGTGCCAGCAGTTCGAAAGCGGGGGTGAACACTGAAGCTTTCTTT.